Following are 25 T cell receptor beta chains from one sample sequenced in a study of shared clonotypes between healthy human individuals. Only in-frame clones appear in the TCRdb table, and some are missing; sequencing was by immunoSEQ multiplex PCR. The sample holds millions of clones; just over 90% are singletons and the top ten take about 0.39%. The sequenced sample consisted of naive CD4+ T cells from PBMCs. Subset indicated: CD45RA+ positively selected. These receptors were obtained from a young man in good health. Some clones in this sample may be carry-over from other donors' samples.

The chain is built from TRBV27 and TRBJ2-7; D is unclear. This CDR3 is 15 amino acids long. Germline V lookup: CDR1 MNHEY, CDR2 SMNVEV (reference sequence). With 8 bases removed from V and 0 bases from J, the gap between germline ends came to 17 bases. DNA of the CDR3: TGTGCCAGCGCCCGACCGAATAGGAACTCCTACGAGCAGTACTTC. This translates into CASARPNRNSYEQYF.

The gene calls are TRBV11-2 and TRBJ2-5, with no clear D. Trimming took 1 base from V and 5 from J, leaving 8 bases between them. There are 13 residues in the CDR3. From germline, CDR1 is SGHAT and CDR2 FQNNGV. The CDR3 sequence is CASSLGGWETQYF. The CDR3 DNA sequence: TGTGCCAGCAGCTTAGGGGGTTGGGAGACCCAGTACTTC.

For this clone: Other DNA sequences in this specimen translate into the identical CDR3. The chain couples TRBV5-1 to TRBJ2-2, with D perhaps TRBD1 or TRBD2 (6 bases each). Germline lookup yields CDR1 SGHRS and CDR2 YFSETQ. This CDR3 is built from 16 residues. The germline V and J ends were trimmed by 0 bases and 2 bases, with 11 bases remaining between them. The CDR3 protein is CASSLAGARNTGELFF. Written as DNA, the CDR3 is TGCGCCAGCAGCTTGGCGGGGGCCCGTAACACCGGGGAGCTGTTTTTT.

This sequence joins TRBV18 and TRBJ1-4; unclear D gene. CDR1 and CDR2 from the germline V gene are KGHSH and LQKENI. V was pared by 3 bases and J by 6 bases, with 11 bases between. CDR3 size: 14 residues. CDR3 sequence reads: CASSPRAPDEKLFF. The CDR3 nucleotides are TGTGCCAGCTCACCTAGGGCTCCGGATGAAAAACTGTTTTTT.

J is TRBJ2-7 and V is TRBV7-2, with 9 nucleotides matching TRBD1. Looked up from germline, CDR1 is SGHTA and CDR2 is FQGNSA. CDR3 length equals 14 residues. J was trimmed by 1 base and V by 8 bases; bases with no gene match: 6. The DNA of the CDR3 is TGTGCCAGCCTCGCGGACAGGGGATCCTACGAGCAGTACTTC. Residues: CASLADRGSYEQYF.

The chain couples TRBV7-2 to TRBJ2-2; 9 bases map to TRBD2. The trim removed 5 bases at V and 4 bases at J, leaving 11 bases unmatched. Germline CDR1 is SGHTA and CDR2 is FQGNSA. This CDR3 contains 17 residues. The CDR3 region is CASSPRRLAGLTGELFF. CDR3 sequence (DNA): TGTGCCAGCAGCCCTAGGAGGCTAGCGGGGCTCACCGGGGAGCTGTTTTTT. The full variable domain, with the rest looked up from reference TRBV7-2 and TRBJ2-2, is GAGVSQSPSNKVTEKGKDVELRCDPISGHTALYWYRQSLGQGLEFLIYFQGNSAPDKSGLPSDRFSAERTGGSVSTLTIQRTQQEDSAVYLCASSPRRLAGLTGELFFGEGSRLTVL.

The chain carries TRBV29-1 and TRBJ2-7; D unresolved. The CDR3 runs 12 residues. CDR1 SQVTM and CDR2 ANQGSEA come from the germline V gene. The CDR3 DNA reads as TGCAGTTACCAGCGAGCAACCTCCGAGCAGTACTTC. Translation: CSYQRATSEQYF.

The CDR3 DNA is TGTGCCAGTAGTGGGGTGACAGCTTCCTGGATATATGGCTACACCTTC. Protein: CASSGVTASWIYGYTF. This chain connects TRBV19 to TRBJ1-2; D is perhaps TRBD1 (5 bases). V was clipped by 5 bases and J by 5 bases, with 21 bases between them. CDR3 size: 16 residues. CDR1 is LNHDA, CDR2 SQIVND, per germline (reference sequence).

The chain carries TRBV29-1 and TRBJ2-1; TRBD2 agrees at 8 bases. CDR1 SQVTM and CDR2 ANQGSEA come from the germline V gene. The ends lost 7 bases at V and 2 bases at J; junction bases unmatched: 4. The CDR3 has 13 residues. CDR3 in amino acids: CSAQAGAYNEQFF. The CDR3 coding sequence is TGCAGCGCGCAAGCGGGAGCCTACAATGAGCAGTTCTTC.

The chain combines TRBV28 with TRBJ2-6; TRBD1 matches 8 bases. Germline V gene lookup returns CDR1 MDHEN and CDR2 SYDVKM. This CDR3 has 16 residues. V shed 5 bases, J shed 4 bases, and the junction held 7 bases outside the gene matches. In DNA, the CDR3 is TGTGCCAGCAGTCTCGCAGGGGGCGGCGGGGCCAACGTCCTGACTTTC. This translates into CASSLAGGGGANVLTF.

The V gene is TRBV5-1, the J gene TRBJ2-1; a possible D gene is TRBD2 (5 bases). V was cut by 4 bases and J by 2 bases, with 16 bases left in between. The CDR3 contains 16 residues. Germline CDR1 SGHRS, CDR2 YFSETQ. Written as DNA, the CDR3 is TGCGCCAGCAGCGGGGTTGGATCGGGGACCTACAATGAGCAGTTCTTC. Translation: CASSGVGSGTYNEQFF.

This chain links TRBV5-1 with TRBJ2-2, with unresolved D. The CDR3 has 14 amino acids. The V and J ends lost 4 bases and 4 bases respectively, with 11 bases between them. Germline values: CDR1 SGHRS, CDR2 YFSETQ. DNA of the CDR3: TGCGCCAGCAGCGAAAGAAGCACCACCGGGGAGCTGTTTTTT. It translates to CASSERSTTGELFF.

The CDR3 sequence is CASLGSGPSYEQYF. The CDR3 DNA reads TGTGCCAGCTTGGGTAGCGGGCCCTCCTACGAGCAGTACTTC. This sequence joins TRBV7-8 and TRBJ2-7, with TRBD2 identical over 7 bases. The germline V gene encodes CDR1 SGHVS and CDR2 FQNEAQ. The CDR3 totals 14 residues. The junction had 7 bases not matched to a gene; V was cut back by 8 bases and J by 0 bases.

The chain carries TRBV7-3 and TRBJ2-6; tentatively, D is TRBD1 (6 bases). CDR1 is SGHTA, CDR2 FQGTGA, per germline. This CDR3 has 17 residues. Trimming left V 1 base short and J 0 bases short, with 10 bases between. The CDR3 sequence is CASSLKWGLSGANVLTF. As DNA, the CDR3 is TGTGCCAGCAGCTTAAAGTGGGGGCTCTCTGGGGCCAACGTCCTGACTTTC.

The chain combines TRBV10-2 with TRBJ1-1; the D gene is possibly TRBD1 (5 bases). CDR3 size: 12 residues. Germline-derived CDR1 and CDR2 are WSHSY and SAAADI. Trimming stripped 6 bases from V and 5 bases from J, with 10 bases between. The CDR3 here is CASRGTPTEAFF. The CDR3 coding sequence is TGCGCCAGCAGGGGGACGCCTACTGAAGCTTTCTTT.

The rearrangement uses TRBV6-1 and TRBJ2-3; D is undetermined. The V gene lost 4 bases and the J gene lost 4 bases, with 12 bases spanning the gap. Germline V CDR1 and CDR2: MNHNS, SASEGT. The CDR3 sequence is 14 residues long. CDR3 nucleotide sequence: TGTGCCAGCAGTGCCCTCCGAGGCGCAGATACGCAGTATTTT. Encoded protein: CASSALRGADTQYF.

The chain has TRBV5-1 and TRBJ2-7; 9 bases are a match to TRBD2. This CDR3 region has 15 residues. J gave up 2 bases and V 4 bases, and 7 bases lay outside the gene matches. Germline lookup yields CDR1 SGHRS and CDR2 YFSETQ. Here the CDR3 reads CASSTGGRGAYEQYF. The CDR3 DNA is TGCGCCAGCAGCACTGGCGGGAGGGGCGCCTACGAGCAGTACTTC.

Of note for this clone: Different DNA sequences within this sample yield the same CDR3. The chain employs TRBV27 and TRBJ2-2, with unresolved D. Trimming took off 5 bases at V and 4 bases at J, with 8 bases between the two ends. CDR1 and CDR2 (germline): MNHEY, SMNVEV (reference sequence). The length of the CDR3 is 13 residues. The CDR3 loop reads CASSPRGTGELFF. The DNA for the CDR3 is TGTGCCAGCAGTCCCCGAGGCACCGGGGAGCTGTTTTTT.

The CDR3 here is CASSRDRDYNEQFF. CDR3 DNA: TGCGCCAGCAGCCGGGACAGGGACTACAATGAGCAGTTCTTC. This chain links TRBV23-1 with TRBJ2-1, with 9 bases identical to TRBD1. TRBV23-1 is filed as an ORF, its function uncertain. The length of the CDR3 is 14 residues. V was pared by 6 bases and J by 3 bases, with 3 bases of the junction left unmatched.

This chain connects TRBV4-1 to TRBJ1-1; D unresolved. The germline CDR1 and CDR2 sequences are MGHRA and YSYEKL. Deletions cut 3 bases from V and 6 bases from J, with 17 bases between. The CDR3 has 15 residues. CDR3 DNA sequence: TGCGCCAGCAGCCAGACCCAAGGAGGAGGATCTGAAGCTTTCTTT. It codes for CASSQTQGGGSEAFF.

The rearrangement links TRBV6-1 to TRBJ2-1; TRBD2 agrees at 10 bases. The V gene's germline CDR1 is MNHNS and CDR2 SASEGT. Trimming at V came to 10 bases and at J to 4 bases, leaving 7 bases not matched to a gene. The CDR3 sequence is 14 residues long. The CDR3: CAITTSGLYNEQFF. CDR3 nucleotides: TGTGCCATTACGACTAGCGGGCTATACAATGAGCAGTTCTTC.

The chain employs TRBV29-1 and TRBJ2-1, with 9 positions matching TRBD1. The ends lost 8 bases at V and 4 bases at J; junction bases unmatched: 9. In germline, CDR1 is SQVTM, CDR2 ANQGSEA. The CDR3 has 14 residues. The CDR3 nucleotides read TGCAGCACCCTCCGGGACAGGGAGTACAATGAGCAGTTCTTC. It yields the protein CSTLRDREYNEQFF.

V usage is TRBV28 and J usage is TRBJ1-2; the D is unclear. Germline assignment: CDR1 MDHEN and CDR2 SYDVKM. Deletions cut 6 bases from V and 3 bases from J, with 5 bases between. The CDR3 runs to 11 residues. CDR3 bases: TGTGCCAGCAGGGCCTACTATGGCTACACCTTC. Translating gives CASRAYYGYTF.

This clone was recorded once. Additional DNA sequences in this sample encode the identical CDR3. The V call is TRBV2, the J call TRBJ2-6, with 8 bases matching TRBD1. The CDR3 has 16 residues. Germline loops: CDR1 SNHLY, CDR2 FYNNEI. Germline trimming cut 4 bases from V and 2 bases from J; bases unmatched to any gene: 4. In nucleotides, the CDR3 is TGTGCCAGCAGTGGAACAGGGGGAGCTGGGGCCAACGTCCTGACTTTC. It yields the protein CASSGTGGAGANVLTF.

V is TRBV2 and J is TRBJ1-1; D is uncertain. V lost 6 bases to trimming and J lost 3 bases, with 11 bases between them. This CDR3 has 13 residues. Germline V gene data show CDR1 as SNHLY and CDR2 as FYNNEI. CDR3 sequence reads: CASSGPAYTEAFF. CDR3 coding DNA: TGTGCCAGCAGCGGACCTGCGTACACTGAAGCTTTCTTT.